The 17 T cell receptor beta chains presented below share a single source sample, sequenced in a study of T cells in Graves' hyperthyroidism and ophthalmopathy. From RNA transcripts, TCR beta CDR3 regions were amplified. First-round RT-PCR with HTBI primers amplified the TCR CDR3 region. One entry per CDR3 protein results from TCRdb running MiXCR on the multiplex PCR reads. The table has 600,000 or so distinct CDR3 sequences, roughly 15% seen once. Input material: blood. The receptors stem from a woman in her forties or fifties with Graves' ophthalmopathy.

This clonotype was counted ten times or more. This chain links TRBV2 with TRBJ1-2; TRBD1 matches at 7 bases. There are 12 residues in the CDR3. V shed 7 bases and J 10 bases; nucleotides not matched to a gene: 9. Germline CDR1 reads SNHLY; CDR2 reads FYNNEI. The CDR3 DNA reads TGTGCCAGCACCTCAGGGGGATACGACTACACCTTC. Its translation is CASTSGGYDYTF.

At least ten counts were recorded for this clonotype. The J gene is TRBJ2-3, the V gene TRBV13, with 9 bases lining up with TRBD2. Germline values: CDR1 PRHDT, CDR2 FYEKMQ (reference sequence). V trimming: 5 bases; J trimming: 2 bases; junction bases outside the gene matches: 11. This CDR3 is 17 amino acids long. As DNA, the CDR3 is TGTGCCAGCAGCCAAAAAAGCGGGAGGCCCGCCACAGATACGCAGTATTTT. Protein: CASSQKSGRPATDTQYF.

This clonotype was seen ten or more times. V and J are TRBV5-1 and TRBJ2-1, with TRBD2 matching over 9 bases. The ends lost 1 base at V and 8 bases at J; junction bases unmatched: 7. CDR1 and CDR2 from the germline V gene are SGHRS and YFSETQ. The CDR3 extends over 15 amino acids. CDR3: CASSLISGSEDEQFF. The CDR3 coding sequence is TGCGCCAGCAGCTTGATTAGCGGGAGTGAGGATGAGCAGTTCTTC.

In its sample, this clonotype was seen many times. The rearrangement uses TRBV12-3 or TRBV12-4 and TRBJ2-1; 7 bases agree with TRBD2. V was clipped by 2 bases and J by 8 bases; unmatched bases: 9. The CDR3 has 15 residues. The CDR3 DNA reads TGTGCCAGCAGTTTAATCGCTGCGGGAGATTATGAGCAGTTCTTC. This translates into CASSLIAAGDYEQFF.

This clonotype occurred many times. V usage is TRBV6-2 or TRBV6-3 and J usage is TRBJ2-5; 7 bases are shared with TRBD2. Germline V gives CDR1 MNHEY, CDR2 SVGEGT. Unmatched junction bases numbered 7, after V lost 6 bases and J lost 3 bases. The CDR3 contains 14 residues. The CDR3 is CASRKDGGKETQYF. CDR3 nucleotides: TGTGCCAGCAGAAAGGACGGGGGGAAAGAGACCCAGTACTTC.

This clonotype showed up many times. This sequence joins TRBV7-9 and TRBJ2-1; 14 bases fit TRBD2. This CDR3 contains 15 residues. V was pared by 4 bases and J by 10 bases, with 6 bases of the junction left unmatched. In germline, CDR1 is SEHNR, CDR2 FQNEAQ (reference sequence). In DNA, the CDR3 is TGTGCCAGCAGCTCGACTAGCGGGAGGGCCTTGGAGCAGTTCTTC. It yields the protein CASSSTSGRALEQFF. Based on the CDR3 plus reference TRBV7-9 and TRBJ2-1, the full variable domain is DTGVSQNPRHKITKRGQNVTFRCDPISEHNRLYWYRQTLGQGPEFLTYFQNEAQLEKSRLLSDRFSAERPKGSFSTLEIQRTEQGDSAMYLCASSSTSGRALEQFFGPGTRLTVL.

This chain uses TRBV6-1 with TRBJ1-2; maybe TRBD1 (5 bases). The CDR3 is 15 amino acids. Germline-derived CDR1 and CDR2 are MNHNS and SASEGT. V gave up 11 bases and J gave up 1 base, with 20 bases separating them. The CDR3 DNA follows: TGTGCCGGGTCCAGGGCCAACCGCTATAACTATGGCTACACCTTC. Translating gives CAGSRANRYNYGYTF.

Many counts were recorded for this clonotype. This sequence joins TRBV20-1 and TRBJ1-1; D perhaps matches TRBD1 (5 bases). This CDR3 region has 13 residues. Trimming shortened V by 0 bases and J by 5 bases, and 10 bases separated the two germline ends. Looked up from germline, CDR1 is DFQATT and CDR2 is SNEGSKA (reference sequence). CDR3 protein: CSARDSGVTEAFF. Written as DNA, the CDR3 is TGCAGTGCTAGAGATTCGGGGGTTACTGAAGCTTTCTTT.

In its sample, this clonotype was seen many times. CDR3 coding DNA: TGTGCCAGCAGTACTGGGACATTTCAGCCCCAGCATTTT. Protein product: CASSTGTFQPQHF. The chain has TRBV28 and TRBJ1-5; D may be TRBD1 (6 bases). The germline CDR1 and CDR2 sequences are MDHEN and SYDVKM. This CDR3 is built from 13 residues. Between the trimmed V and J ends, which lost 5 bases and 6 bases, there was a span of 11 bases.

This clonotype was seen at least ten times. The CDR3 bases are TGTGCCAGCAGCTTACCCTTAGATACGCAGTATTTT. Translation gives CASSLPLDTQYF. This sequence joins TRBV7-3 and TRBJ2-3; D call uncertain. The ends were cut back, 2 bases at V and 5 bases at J, with 5 bases in the middle. The CDR3 extends over 12 amino acids. Per the germline V gene, CDR1 is SGHTA and CDR2 is FQGTGA.

The chain has TRBV9 and TRBJ2-3; D is unclear. This CDR3 has 13 residues. Looked up from germline, CDR1 is SGDLS and CDR2 is YYNGEE. Trimming cost V 2 bases and J 6 bases, with 10 bases left between them. CDR3 DNA: TGTGCCAGCAGCGTGAAGGGTCTGGATACGCAGTATTTT. It specifies CASSVKGLDTQYF.

This clonotype was counted at least ten times. The DNA for the CDR3 is TGTGCCAGCAGCTCACGACAGGGGGCGCCTGAGCAGTTCTTC. This codes for CASSSRQGAPEQFF. The chain carries TRBV11-2 and TRBJ2-1, with TRBD1 matching 10 bases. From germline, CDR1 is SGHAT and CDR2 FQNNGV. V gave up 4 bases and J gave up 9 bases; unmatched junction bases: 6. This CDR3 region has 14 residues.

In its sample, this clonotype was seen once. One base away lies a much larger clone, so this may be a sequencing read error. The chain combines TRBV6-4 with TRBJ2-2; D unresolved. Germline CDR1 and CDR2: MRHNA and SNTAGT. Trimming left V 1 base short and J 4 bases short, with 1 base between. CDR3 size: 12 residues. The CDR3 nucleotides read TGTGCCAGCAGTGACTTCACCGGGGAGCTGTTTTTT. Amino acids: CASSDFTGELFF.

The CDR3 spells CSGKGPRGTEAFF. DNA of the CDR3: TGCAGTGGAAAAGGGCCCCGGGGGACTGAAGCTTTCTTT. The rearrangement joins TRBV20-1 to TRBJ1-1; D perhaps matches TRBD1 (5 bases). The CDR3 is made up of 13 amino acids. In germline, CDR1 is DFQATT, CDR2 SNEGSKA (reference sequence). V lost 7 bases and J lost 5, with 17 bases in between.

This clonotype was observed a handful of times. The J gene is TRBJ2-1, the V gene TRBV9; 9 bases match TRBD2. Losses at the gene ends were 0 bases for V and 7 bases for J; bases not matched to a gene: 14. CDR1 is SGDLS and CDR2 is YYNGEE in the germline V gene. CDR3 length: 18 residues. This CDR3 is CASSVVPGVAGDKNEQFF. The CDR3 region has the DNA TGTGCCAGCAGCGTAGTACCCGGAGTAGCGGGAGATAAGAATGAGCAGTTCTTC.

This clonotype was counted at least ten times. The genes are TRBV5-1 and TRBJ1-2; a weak D match, TRBD1 (5 bases). V gave up 0 bases and J gave up 5 bases, with 14 bases separating them. CDR3 length equals 15 residues. CDR1 and CDR2 (germline): SGHRS, YFSETQ. DNA of the CDR3: TGCGCCAGCAGCTTGGAGGGCAGGACACTATATGGCTACACCTTC. Translated, it gives CASSLEGRTLYGYTF.

The sample holds many counts of this clonotype. CDR3 sequence reads: CASSLIRGRGHGTDTQYF. CDR3 nucleotide sequence: TGTGCCAGCAGCTTAATCAGGGGGAGGGGTCACGGCACAGATACGCAGTATTTT. The chain uses TRBV7-8 and TRBJ2-3; D possibly matches TRBD1 or TRBD2 (7 bases each). The CDR3 spans 18 residues. Looked up from germline, CDR1 is SGHVS and CDR2 is FQNEAQ. The V end lost 2 bases, the J end lost 1 base, and 19 bases lay between the germline ends.